The 14 T cell receptor beta chains reported below all come from one sample, sequenced in a study of blood T cell repertoires in COVID-19. Profiling relied on immunoSEQ multiplex PCR, and the TCRdb table lists in-frame clones only, not all of them. The sample shows hundreds of thousands of clones, under 90% of them seen only once. Sequenced sample: peripheral blood. Receptors originate from a woman aged 25-40 years with COVID-19, enrolled during active disease.

V gene TRBV18 combines with J gene TRBJ2-7, with 7 bases identical to TRBD1. CDR3 length: 14 residues. The germline V gene has CDR1 KGHSH and CDR2 LQKENI. J gave up 4 bases and V 1 base, and 4 bases lay outside the gene matches. Here the CDR3 DNA reads TGTGCCAGCTCACCACGGCAGGGGGTTTACGAGCAGTACTTC. Its protein is CASSPRQGVYEQYF.

The chain carries TRBV11-3 and TRBJ2-7, with a tentative D call TRBD1 (5 bases). Trimming stripped 1 base from V and 7 bases from J, with 14 bases between. Germline V gene lookup returns CDR1 SGHNT and CDR2 YENEEA. This CDR3 is 14 amino acids long. The CDR3 region is CASSLGWTPWEQYF. CDR3 in DNA: TGTGCCAGCAGCTTAGGGTGGACACCCTGGGAGCAGTACTTC.

In its sample, this clone was seen once. The gene calls are TRBV4-1 and TRBJ1-3; D might be TRBD1 (5 bases). V was clipped by 1 base and J by 2 bases, with 12 bases between them. The CDR3 loop spans 16 amino acids. The germline gives CDR1 MGHRA, CDR2 YSYEKL. CDR3 amino acids: CASSQAPAGAGNTIYF. CDR3 nucleotide sequence: TGCGCCAGCAGCCAAGCTCCCGCGGGGGCTGGAAACACCATATATTTT.

J is TRBJ2-7 and V is TRBV4-3; D remains ambiguous. Trimming cost V 4 bases and J 5 bases, with 9 bases left between them. CDR1 LGHNA and CDR2 YSLEER come from the germline V gene. There are 12 residues in the CDR3. CDR3 residues: CASSRGLNEQYF. The CDR3 nucleotides are TGCGCCAGCAGCCGCGGTTTGAACGAGCAGTACTTC.

The J gene is TRBJ2-7, the V gene TRBV13, with 11 bases fitting TRBD2. The CDR3 runs 16 residues. Germline V CDR1 and CDR2: PRHDT, FYEKMQ (reference sequence). After removal of 2 bases from V and 3 bases from J, the junction contained 6 bases not matched to a gene. The CDR3 sequence is CASSLPSGGFIYEQYF. Written as DNA, the CDR3 is TGTGCCAGCAGCTTACCTAGCGGGGGGTTTATCTACGAGCAGTACTTC.

This clone has more than one count but fewer than ten. The gene calls are TRBV28 and TRBJ1-1; 9 positions match TRBD1. V shed 5 bases and J 4 bases; nucleotides not matched to a gene: 5. The CDR3 spans 14 residues. Germline V lookup: CDR1 MDHEN, CDR2 SYDVKM. CDR3 sequence reads: CASSTGGRPTEAFF. DNA of the CDR3: TGTGCCAGCAGTACAGGGGGCCGTCCCACTGAAGCTTTCTTT.

CDR3: CASSPNFVGQSFLSGNTIYF. CDR3 nucleotides: TGTGCCAGCTCACCTAATTTCGTGGGACAGTCCTTTTTGTCTGGAAACACCATATATTTT. This chain connects TRBV18 to TRBJ1-3; 7 bases fit TRBD1. There are 20 residues in the CDR3. J was trimmed by 1 base and V by 3 bases; bases with no gene match: 18. The germline V gene encodes CDR1 KGHSH and CDR2 LQKENI.

The chain combines TRBV15 with TRBJ1-1; 7 bases line up with TRBD1. This CDR3 spans 13 amino acids. Germline CDR1 and CDR2: LNHNV and YYDKDF (reference sequence). V gave up 3 bases and J gave up 4 bases; unmatched junction bases: 2. The CDR3 region has the DNA TGTGCCACCAGCAGGACAGGGAGCACTGAAGCTTTCTTT. It yields the protein CATSRTGSTEAFF.

V is TRBV3-1 (or the pseudogene TRBV3-2) and J is TRBJ2-3, with 7 bases identical to TRBD2. Germline CDR1 is LGHDT and CDR2 is YNNKEL (reference sequence). The CDR3 length is 14 residues. V was pared by 4 bases and J by 4 bases, with 5 bases of the junction left unmatched. DNA of the CDR3: TGTGCCAGCAGCCCGACTAGCTTTGCAGATACGCAGTATTTT. Translated: CASSPTSFADTQYF.

The CDR3 loop is CASSYQGDNYGYTF. The DNA of the CDR3 is TGTGCCAGCAGTTACCAGGGGGATAATTATGGCTACACCTTC. The chain links TRBV6-6 to TRBJ1-2; 7 bases line up with TRBD1. The V and J ends lost 2 bases and 5 bases, in that order; junction bases with no gene match: 5. Germline assignment: CDR1 MNHNY and CDR2 SVGAGI (reference sequence). The CDR3 extends over 14 amino acids.

The CDR3, as DNA: TGTGCCAGCAGCTTAGCCGCTATGAACACTGAAGCTTTCTTT. This gives the protein CASSLAAMNTEAFF. J is TRBJ1-1 and V is TRBV7-8; D unclear. Trimming removed 0 bases at V and 0 bases at J, with 5 bases between. The CDR3 sequence is 14 residues long. Germline V gene lookup returns CDR1 SGHVS and CDR2 FQNEAQ.

The CDR3 is CASSLAVANTGELFF. As DNA, the CDR3 is TGTGCCAGCAGCTTAGCGGTAGCGAACACCGGGGAGCTGTTTTTT. The chain recombines TRBV7-8 with TRBJ2-2, with D unclear. This CDR3 contains 15 residues. Germline V gene data show CDR1 as SGHVS and CDR2 as FQNEAQ. V lost 0 bases and J 0 bases, leaving 5 bases between the germline ends.

V is TRBV10-2 and J is TRBJ1-1, with 9 bases matching TRBD1. The CDR3 is 14 residues long. CDR1 is WSHSY and CDR2 is SAAADI in the germline V gene. J gave up 6 bases and V 5 bases, and 7 bases lay outside the gene matches. In DNA form, the CDR3 reads TGCGCCAGCAGTCAACCGGGACAGGGCCCTGAAGCTTTCTTT. Its protein is CASSQPGQGPEAFF.

The chain recombines TRBV29-1 with TRBJ2-1; D remains ambiguous. The CDR3 sequence is 11 residues long. V was clipped by 4 bases and J by 8 bases, with 9 bases between them. Germline V gene data show CDR1 as SQVTM and CDR2 as ANQGSEA. In nucleotides, the CDR3 is TGCAGCGTTGGTGGTTACTATGAGCAGTTCTTC. Its translation: CSVGGYYEQFF.